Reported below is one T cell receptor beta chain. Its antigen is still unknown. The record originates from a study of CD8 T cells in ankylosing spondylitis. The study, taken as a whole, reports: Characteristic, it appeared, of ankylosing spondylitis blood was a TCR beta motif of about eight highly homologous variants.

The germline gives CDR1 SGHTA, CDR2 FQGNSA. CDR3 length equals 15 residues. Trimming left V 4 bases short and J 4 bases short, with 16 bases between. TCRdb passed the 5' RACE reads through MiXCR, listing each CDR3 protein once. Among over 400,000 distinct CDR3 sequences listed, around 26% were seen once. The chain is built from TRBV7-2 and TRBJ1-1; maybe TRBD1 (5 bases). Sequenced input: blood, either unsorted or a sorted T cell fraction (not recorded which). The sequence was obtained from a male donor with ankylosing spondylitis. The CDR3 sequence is CASSSPGGTSTEAFF. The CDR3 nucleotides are TGTGCCAGCAGCTCCCCGGGGGGGACTAGCACTGAAGCTTTCTTT. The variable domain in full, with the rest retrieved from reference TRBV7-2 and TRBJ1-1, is GAGVSQSPSNKVTEKGKDVELRCDPISGHTALYWYRQSLGQGLEFLIYFQGNSAPDKSGLPSDRFSAERTGGSVSTLTIQRTQQEDSAVYLCASSSPGGTSTEAFFGQGTRLTVV.